This TCR beta chain originates from a study of CXCR3-negative and CXCR3-positive naive CD8 T cells. Study overall: TRB reads totalled about 150 million, about 1.5 +/- 0.3 million per library. General study points: CXCR3-positive naive cells had TRB CDR3s that were more hydrophobic than CXCR3-negative naive cells had. TRBV-TRBJ usage was alike in naive CXCR3-negative and CXCR3-positive cells but differed in memory cells.

In the case of this clonotype: Its antigen remains unknown.

The libraries of TRB cDNA were prepared using 5' RACE with UMI labels. TCRdb re-called the 5' RACE reads and shows each CDR3 protein once, DNA omitted. This repertoire includes under 70,000 distinct CDR3 sequences. The CDR3 covers 16 residues. Germline V gives CDR1 SGHRS, CDR2 YFSETQ. Those CD8+ T cells considered naive were CD45RO-CCR7+CD27+CD95-. This sequence was found in a human donor in good health. Some clones in this sample may be carry-over from other donors' samples. Sequenced: naive CXCR3+ CD8+ T cells from blood. The subset denotes: CD45RO-CCR7+CD27+CD95- naive CD8+ T cells expressing CXCR3 (TNR3+). This chain connects TRBV5-1 to TRBJ1-2. The CDR3 protein is CASSLSPVTANYGYTF.